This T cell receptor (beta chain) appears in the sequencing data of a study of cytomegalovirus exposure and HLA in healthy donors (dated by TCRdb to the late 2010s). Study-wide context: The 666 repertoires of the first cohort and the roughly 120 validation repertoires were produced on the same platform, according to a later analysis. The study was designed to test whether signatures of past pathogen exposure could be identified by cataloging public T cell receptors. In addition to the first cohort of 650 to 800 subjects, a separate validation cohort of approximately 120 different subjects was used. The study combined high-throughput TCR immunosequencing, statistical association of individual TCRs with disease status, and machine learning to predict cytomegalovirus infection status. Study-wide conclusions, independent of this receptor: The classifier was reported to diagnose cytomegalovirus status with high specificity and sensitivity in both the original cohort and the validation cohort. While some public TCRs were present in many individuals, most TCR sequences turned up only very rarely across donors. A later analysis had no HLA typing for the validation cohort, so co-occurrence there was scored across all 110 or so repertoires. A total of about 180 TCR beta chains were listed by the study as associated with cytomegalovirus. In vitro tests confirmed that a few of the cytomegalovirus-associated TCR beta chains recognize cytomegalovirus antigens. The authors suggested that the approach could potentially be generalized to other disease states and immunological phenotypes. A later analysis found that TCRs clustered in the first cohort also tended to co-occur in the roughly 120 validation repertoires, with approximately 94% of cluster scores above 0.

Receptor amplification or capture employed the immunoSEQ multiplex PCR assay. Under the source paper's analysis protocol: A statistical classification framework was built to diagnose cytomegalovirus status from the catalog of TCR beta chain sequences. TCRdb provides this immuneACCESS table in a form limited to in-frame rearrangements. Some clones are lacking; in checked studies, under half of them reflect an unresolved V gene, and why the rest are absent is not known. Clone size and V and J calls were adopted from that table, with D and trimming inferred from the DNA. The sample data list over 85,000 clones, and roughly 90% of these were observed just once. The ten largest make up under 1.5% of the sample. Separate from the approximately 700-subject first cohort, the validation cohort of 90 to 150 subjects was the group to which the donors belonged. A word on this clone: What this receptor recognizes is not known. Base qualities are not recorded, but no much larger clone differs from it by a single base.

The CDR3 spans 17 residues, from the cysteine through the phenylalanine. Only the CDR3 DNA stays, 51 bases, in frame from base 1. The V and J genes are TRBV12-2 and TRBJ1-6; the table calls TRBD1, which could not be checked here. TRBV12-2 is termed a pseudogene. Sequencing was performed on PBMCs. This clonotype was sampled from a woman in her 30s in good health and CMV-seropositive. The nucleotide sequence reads TGTGCAAGTCGCTTAGAATCGTCAAGGGGCCGTAATTCACCCCTCCACTTT. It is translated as CASRLESSRGRNSPLHF.